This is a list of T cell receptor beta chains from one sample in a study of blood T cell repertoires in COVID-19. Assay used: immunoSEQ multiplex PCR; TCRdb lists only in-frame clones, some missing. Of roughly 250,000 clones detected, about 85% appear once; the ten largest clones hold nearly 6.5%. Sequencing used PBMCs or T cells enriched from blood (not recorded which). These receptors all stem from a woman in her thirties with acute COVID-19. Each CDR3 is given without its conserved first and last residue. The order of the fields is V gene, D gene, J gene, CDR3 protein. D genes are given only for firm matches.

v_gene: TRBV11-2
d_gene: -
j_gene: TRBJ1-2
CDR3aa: ASSPDSRNYGYT

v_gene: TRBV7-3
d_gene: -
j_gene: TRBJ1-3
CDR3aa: ASSQSHQSGNTIY

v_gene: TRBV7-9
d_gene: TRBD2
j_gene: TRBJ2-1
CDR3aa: ASSGGLAGADYNEQF

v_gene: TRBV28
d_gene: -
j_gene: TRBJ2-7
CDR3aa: ASSLFSVSRDEQY

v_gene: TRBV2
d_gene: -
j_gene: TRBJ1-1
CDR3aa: ASRKNRDTEAF

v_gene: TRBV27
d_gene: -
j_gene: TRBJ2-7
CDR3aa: ASSLSGVPYEQY

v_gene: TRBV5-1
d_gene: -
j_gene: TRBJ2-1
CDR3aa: ASSLRRGYNEQF

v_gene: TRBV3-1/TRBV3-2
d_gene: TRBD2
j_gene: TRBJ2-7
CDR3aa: ASSQLRGGSYEQY

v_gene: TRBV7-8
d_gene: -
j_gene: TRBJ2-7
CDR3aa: ASSFDRLLY

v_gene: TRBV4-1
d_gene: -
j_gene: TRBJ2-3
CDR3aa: ASSRDGTPKITDTQY

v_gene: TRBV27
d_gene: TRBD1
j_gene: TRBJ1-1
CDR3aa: ASRYGQGRGEAF

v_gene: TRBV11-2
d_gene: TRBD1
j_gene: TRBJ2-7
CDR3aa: ASSWGQGAYEQY

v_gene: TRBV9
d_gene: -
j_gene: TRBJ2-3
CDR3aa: ASSPTTVLPADTQY

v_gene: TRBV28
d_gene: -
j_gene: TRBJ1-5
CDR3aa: ASSPLGVQPQH

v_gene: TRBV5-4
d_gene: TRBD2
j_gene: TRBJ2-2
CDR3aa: ASSLGAGEVGELF

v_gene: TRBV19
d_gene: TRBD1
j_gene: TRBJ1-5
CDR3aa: ASSIFGDRGPQPQH

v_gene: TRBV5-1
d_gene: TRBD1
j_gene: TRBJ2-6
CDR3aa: ASSPPTGAGANVLT

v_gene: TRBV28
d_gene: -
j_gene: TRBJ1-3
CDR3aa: ASSSGTHSGNTIY

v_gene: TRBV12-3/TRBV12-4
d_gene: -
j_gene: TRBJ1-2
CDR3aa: ASSLSLYGYT

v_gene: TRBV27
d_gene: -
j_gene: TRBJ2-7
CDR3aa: ASSLYAGNSYEQY

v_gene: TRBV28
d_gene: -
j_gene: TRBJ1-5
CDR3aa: ASSFLQVNQPQH

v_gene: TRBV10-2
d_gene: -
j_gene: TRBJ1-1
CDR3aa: ASSERDPANTEAF

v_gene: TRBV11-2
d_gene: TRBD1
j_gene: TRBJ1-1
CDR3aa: ASSLVLQGVTEAF